This is a list of T cell receptor beta chains from one sample in a study of blood T cell repertoires in COVID-19. Measured with immunoSEQ multiplex PCR; TCRdb has only the in-frame clones, and not every one. The table includes 130,000 to 150,000 clones, around nine tenths detected once. What was sequenced was peripheral blood. These receptors came from a man between 50 and 59 years old with active or convalescent COVID-19. CDR3s include the opening cysteine and the closing phenylalanine or tryptophan. D genes are given only for firm matches. Not all rows give a size; the values are once, few, many and, for expanded clones, a class.

D gene	V gene	clone size	J gene	CDR3 DNA	CDR3 protein
TRBD2	TRBV15	NA	TRBJ2-1	TGTGCCACCAGCAGAGAGGCTAGCGGGGCTGTGGATGAGCAGTTCTTC	CATSREASGAVDEQFF
TRBD1	TRBV6-5	NA	TRBJ1-2	TGTGCCAGTTTCCCTAGCACAGGGGGAGGCTATGGCTACACCTTC	CASFPSTGGGYGYTF
NA	TRBV5-1	NA	TRBJ1-4	TGCGCCAGCAGCTTCATCCCAGGACATCCTAATGAAAAACTGTTTTTT	CASSFIPGHPNEKLFF
NA	TRBV3-1/TRBV3-2	NA	TRBJ2-7	TGTGCCAGCAGCCAAGACAGGGCCGATCTCTACGAGCAGTACTTC	CASSQDRADLYEQYF
NA	TRBV5-1	NA	TRBJ2-3	TGCGCCAGCAGCTTGACTAGCAGCACAGATACGCAGTATTTT	CASSLTSSTDTQYF
NA	TRBV19	NA	TRBJ1-5	TGTGCCAGTAGTATCAGGGGAGTAAGGAATCAGCCCCAGCATTTT	CASSIRGVRNQPQHF
NA	TRBV5-3	NA	TRBJ1-5	TGTGCCAGAAGCTGGGGCCAGGGCTGGCGCAATCAGCCCCAGCATTTT	CARSWGQGWRNQPQHF
TRBD2	TRBV2	NA	TRBJ2-3	TGTGCCAGCCAGCGGGAGTCAGATACGCAGTATTTT	CASQRESDTQYF
NA	TRBV29-1	once	TRBJ2-5	TGCAGCGTGGCAGAATTATACCAAGAGACCCAGTACTTC	CSVAELYQETQYF
NA	TRBV4-3	NA	TRBJ2-1	TGCGCCAGCAGCCAAGACTCCTCCTACAATGAGCAGTTCTTC	CASSQDSSYNEQFF
TRBD1	TRBV5-8	once	TRBJ2-5	TGTGCCAGCAGCAGAGGACAGGGTCAAGAGACCCAGTACTTC	CASSRGQGQETQYF
NA	TRBV9	NA	TRBJ2-6	TGTGCCAGCAGCGTAGTTTCGACTTCTGGGGCCAACGTCCTGACTTTC	CASSVVSTSGANVLTF
NA	TRBV28	NA	TRBJ1-1	TGTGCCAGCAGTAACAGGGAAAGTATGAACACTGAAGCTTTCTTT	CASSNRESMNTEAFF
NA	TRBV10-3	NA	TRBJ2-1	TGTGCCATCAGTGAAAGTCTAGCGAAAGAGCAGTTCTTC	CAISESLAKEQFF
TRBD1	TRBV2	NA	TRBJ1-5	TGTGCCAGCAGCGGACAGGGGCAGGGCAATCAGCCCCAGCATTTT	CASSGQGQGNQPQHF
NA	TRBV13	NA	TRBJ2-6	TGTGCCAGCACCGCCAGGTTCTCTGGGGCCAACGTCCTGACTTTC	CASTARFSGANVLTF